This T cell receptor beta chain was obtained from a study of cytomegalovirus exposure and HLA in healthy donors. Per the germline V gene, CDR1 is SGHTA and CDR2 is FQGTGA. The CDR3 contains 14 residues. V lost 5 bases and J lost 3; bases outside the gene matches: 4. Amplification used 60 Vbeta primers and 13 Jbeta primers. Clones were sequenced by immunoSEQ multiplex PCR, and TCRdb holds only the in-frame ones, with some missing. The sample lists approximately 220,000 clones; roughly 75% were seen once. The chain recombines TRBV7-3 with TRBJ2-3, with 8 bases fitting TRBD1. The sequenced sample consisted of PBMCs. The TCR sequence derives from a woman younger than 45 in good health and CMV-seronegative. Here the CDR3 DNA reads TGTGCCAGCAGCCACGGACAGGGAACAGATACGCAGTATTTT. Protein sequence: CASSHGQGTDTQYF. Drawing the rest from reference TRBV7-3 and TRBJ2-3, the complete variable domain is GAGVSQTPSNKVTEKGKYVELRCDPISGHTALYWYRQSLGQGPEFLIYFQGTGAADDSGLPNDRFFAVRPEGSVSTLKIQRTERGDSAVYLCASSHGQGTDTQYFGPGTRLTVL.